The clone carrying this T cell receptor (beta chain) was counted between two and nine times. The antigen is unknown. The V gene's germline CDR1 is DFQATT and CDR2 SNEGSKA (reference sequence). The CDR3 runs to 13 residues. With 3 bases clipped from V and 5 bases from J, the junction kept 5 bases outside the gene matches. The data derive from a study of CD8+CD57+ T cells in acquired aplastic anemia. At the level of the study: Isolated CD4+ and CD8+ cells, once sorted, yielded DNA averaging around 3 ug.

Study-wide points: Patients showed no significant difference from controls in CD8+ Simpson's diversity.

Previously, flow cytometry had revealed CD8+CD57+ cell expansion in the patients chosen for sequencing. CDR3 and TCR beta VDJ profiling relied on genomic DNA as the template. TCRdb re-derived calls from the reads in MiXCR, one entry per CDR3 protein. The profile shows under 200,000 distinct CDR3 sequences, 40% to 50% of them singletons. The sequenced material came from sorted CD4+, CD8+, or CD8+CD57+ T cells (not recorded which) from PBMCs. The rearrangement links TRBV20-1 to TRBJ2-7; TRBD2 matches 9 bases. The TCR originated in a human donor with aplastic anemia. The CDR3 loop is CSARNLAGNEQYF. In nucleotides, the CDR3 is TGCAGTGCTAGGAATCTAGCGGGGAACGAGCAGTACTTC.